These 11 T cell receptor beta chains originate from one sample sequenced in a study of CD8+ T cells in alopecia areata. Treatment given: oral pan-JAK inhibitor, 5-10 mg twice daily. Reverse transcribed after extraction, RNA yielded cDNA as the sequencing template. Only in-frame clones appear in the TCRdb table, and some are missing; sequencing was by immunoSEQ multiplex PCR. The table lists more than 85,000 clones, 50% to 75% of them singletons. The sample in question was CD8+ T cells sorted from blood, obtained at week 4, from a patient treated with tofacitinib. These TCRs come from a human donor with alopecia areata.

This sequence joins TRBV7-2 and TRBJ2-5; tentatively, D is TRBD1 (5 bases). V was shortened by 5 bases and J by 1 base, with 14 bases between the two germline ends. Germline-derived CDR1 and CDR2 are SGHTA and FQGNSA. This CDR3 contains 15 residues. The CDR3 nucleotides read TGTGCCAGCAGCCCTTACCGACAGACCCAAGAGACCCAGTACTTC. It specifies CASSPYRQTQETQYF.

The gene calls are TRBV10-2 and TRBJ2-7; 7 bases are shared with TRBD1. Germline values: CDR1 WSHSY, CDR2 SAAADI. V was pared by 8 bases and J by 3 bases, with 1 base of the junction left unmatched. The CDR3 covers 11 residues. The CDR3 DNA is TGCGCCAGCCGGGACAGCTACGAGCAGTACTTC. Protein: CASRDSYEQYF.

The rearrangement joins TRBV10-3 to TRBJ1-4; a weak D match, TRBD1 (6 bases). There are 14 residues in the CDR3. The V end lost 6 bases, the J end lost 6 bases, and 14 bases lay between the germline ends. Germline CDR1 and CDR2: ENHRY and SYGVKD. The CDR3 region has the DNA TGTGCCATCAGCCTCACGGGGGCTGATGAAAAACTGTTTTTT. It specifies CAISLTGADEKLFF.

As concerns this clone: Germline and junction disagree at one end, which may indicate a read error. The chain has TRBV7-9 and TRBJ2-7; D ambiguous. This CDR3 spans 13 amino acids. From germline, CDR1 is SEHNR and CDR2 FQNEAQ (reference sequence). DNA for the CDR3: TGTGCCAGCAGCTCTGCCTCCTCCGACGAGCAGTACTTC. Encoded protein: CASSSASSDEQYF.

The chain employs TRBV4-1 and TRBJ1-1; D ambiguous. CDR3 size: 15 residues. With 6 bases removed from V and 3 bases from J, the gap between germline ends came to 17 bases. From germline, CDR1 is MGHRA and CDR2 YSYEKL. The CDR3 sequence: CASSLKVEVYTEAFF. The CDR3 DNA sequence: TGCGCCAGCAGTCTCAAGGTAGAGGTTTACACTGAAGCTTTCTTT.

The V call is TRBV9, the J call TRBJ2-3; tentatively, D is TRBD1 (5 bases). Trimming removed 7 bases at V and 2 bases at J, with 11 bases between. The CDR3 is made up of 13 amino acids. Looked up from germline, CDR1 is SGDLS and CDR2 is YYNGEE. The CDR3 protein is CASGDSSTDTQYF. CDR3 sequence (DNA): TGTGCCAGCGGCGACAGCTCCACAGATACGCAGTATTTT. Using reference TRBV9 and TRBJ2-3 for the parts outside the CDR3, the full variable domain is DSGVTQTPKHLITATGQRVTLRCSPRSGDLSVYWYQQSLDQGLQFLIQYYNGEERAKGNILERFSAQQFPDLHSELNLSSLELGDSALYFCASGDSSTDTQYFGPGTRLTVL.

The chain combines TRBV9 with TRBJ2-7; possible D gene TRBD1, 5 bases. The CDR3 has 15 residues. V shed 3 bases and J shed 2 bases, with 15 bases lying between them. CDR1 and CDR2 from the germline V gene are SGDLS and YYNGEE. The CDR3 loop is CASSGGLGVTYEQYF. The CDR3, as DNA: TGTGCCAGCAGCGGGGGCCTGGGCGTAACCTACGAGCAGTACTTC.

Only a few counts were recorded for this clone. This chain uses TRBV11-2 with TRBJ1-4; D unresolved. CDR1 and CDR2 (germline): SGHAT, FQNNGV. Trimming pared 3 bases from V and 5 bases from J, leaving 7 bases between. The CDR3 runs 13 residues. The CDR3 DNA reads TGTGCCAGCAGCTTCGGCCTGAATGAAAAACTGTTTTTT. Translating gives CASSFGLNEKLFF.

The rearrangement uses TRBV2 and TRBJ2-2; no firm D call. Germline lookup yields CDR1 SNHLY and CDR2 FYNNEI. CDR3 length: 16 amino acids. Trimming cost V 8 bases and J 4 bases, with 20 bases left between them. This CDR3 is CASGPSITPRTGELFF. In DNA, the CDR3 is TGTGCCAGCGGCCCCTCGATCACACCGCGCACCGGGGAGCTGTTTTTT.

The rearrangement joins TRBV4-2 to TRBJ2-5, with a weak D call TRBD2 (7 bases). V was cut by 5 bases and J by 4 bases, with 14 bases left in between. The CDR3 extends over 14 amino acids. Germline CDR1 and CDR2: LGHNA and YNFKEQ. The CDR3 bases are TGTGCCAGCAGCGAAGGGGGGGGGCGAGAGACCCAGTACTTC. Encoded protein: CASSEGGGRETQYF.

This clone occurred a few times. CDR3 sequence reads: CASSLSGQGYKSVEAFF. The CDR3 DNA reads as TGTGCCAGCAGCTTATCTGGACAGGGGTATAAGAGTGTTGAAGCTTTCTTT. The rearrangement uses TRBV7-3 and TRBJ1-1; 9 bases map to TRBD1. The CDR3 is made up of 17 amino acids. Trimming at V came to 2 bases and at J to 7 bases, leaving 14 bases not matched to a gene. Germline V gene sequence: CDR1 SGHTA, CDR2 FQGTGA.